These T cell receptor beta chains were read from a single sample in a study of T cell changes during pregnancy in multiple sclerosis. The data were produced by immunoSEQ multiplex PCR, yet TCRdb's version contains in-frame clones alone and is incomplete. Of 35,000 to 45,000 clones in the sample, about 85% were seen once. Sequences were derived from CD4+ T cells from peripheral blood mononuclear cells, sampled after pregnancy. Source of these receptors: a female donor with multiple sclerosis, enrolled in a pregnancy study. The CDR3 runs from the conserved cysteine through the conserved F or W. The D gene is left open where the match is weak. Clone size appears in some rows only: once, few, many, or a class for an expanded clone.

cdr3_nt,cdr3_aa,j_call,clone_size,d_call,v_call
TGCAGCGTTGAATCCCGGGACAGGGGCCACGAGCAGTACTTC,CSVESRDRGHEQYF,TRBJ2-7,.,TRBD1,TRBV29-1
TGTGCCACCCTCCCAGGGAACGGCAATCAGCCCCAGCATTTT,CATLPGNGNQPQHF,TRBJ1-5,once,.,TRBV6-1
TGTGCCAGCAGTCCGGTTGGGACTCAAGAGACCCAGTACTTC,CASSPVGTQETQYF,TRBJ2-5,.,.,TRBV6-1
TGTGCCTGGAGTCTTCTCAGGGGGCGAAACTATGGCTACACCTTC,CAWSLLRGRNYGYTF,TRBJ1-2,.,TRBD1,TRBV30
TGCAGCGTTGTCGGGGGGCCTTCGGCAGATACGCAGTATTTT,CSVVGGPSADTQYF,TRBJ2-3,.,.,TRBV29-1
TGTGCCTGGACGCGGGGAGAGTATATCTCCTACGAGCAGTACTTC,CAWTRGEYISYEQYF,TRBJ2-7,.,.,TRBV30
TGTGCCAGCTCTTCCGGGACAGGGCCCTACGAGCAGTACTTC,CASSSGTGPYEQYF,TRBJ2-7,.,TRBD1,TRBV18
TGCGCCAGCTTCGCAGGGACTAGCGGGGCGGATACGCAGTATTTT,CASFAGTSGADTQYF,TRBJ2-3,.,TRBD2,TRBV5-1
TGTGCCAGCAGCTTGGCCCCCACATTAGGGGGCTATGGCTACACCTTC,CASSLAPTLGGYGYTF,TRBJ1-2,.,.,TRBV5-6
TGTGCCAGCAGTGAGGGGGGCTATGGCTACACCTTC,CASSEGGYGYTF,TRBJ1-2,.,.,TRBV6-1
TGTGCCAGCAGCTTGAGCGGGGGAGGAGGCAATGAGCAGTTCTTC,CASSLSGGGGNEQFF,TRBJ2-1,.,TRBD2,TRBV5-4
TGTGCCAGCAGTTCCTCCGGGAGGAACATTCAGTACTTC,CASSSSGRNIQYF,TRBJ2-4,.,TRBD2,TRBV28
TGTGCCAGCAGTTCCTACGGGGGGTCCAACAATGAGCAGTTCTTC,CASSSYGGSNNEQFF,TRBJ2-1,.,TRBD2,TRBV6-5
TGTGCCAGCAGCCGGACAGGTGGAACCGGGGAGCTGTTTTTT,CASSRTGGTGELFF,TRBJ2-2,.,TRBD1,TRBV11-3
TGTGCCAGCAGGATAACAGGGAGTACTGAAGCTTTCTTT,CASRITGSTEAFF,TRBJ1-1,few,.,TRBV2
TGTGCCAGCACCCCCCGGGTGTACTCCAACGAGCAGTACTTC,CASTPRVYSNEQYF,TRBJ2-7,.,.,TRBV5-6
TGTGCTAGTGGTCCTCGCGAGGATCAGCCCCAGCATTTT,CASGPREDQPQHF,TRBJ1-5,.,.,TRBV12-5
TGCGCCAGCAGCTTGATGGAGGGGAACACTGAAGCTTTCTTT,CASSLMEGNTEAFF,TRBJ1-1,once,.,TRBV5-1
TGTGCCAGCCGAGATCTTCGGGGCTCCTACGAGCAGTACTTC,CASRDLRGSYEQYF,TRBJ2-7,.,.,TRBV27
TGCGCCAGCAGCCGGGGGCAGCCAGATACGCAGTATTTT,CASSRGQPDTQYF,TRBJ2-3,.,.,TRBV4-1
TGTGCCAGCTCACCGATCGACAGCTACAATTTCTACAATGAGCAGTTCTTC,CASSPIDSYNFYNEQFF,TRBJ2-1,.,.,TRBV18
TGTGCCAGCTCACCTTCGACAGCACCTTCTGGAAACACCATATATTTT,CASSPSTAPSGNTIYF,TRBJ1-3,.,.,TRBV18
TGCGCCAGCAGCTCTCCCTCAGGGTTAGTTTTGGCCGGGGAGCTGTTTTTT,CASSSPSGLVLAGELFF,TRBJ2-2,.,.,TRBV4-1
TGTGCCAGCAGCTTGTCGTCCTGGGGAGATGGCTACACCTTC,CASSLSSWGDGYTF,TRBJ1-2,.,.,TRBV5-6
TGTGCCAGAAGCTTAAAATCTTACTCAACTAATGAAAAACTGTTTTTT,CARSLKSYSTNEKLFF,TRBJ1-4,.,.,TRBV7-5
TGTGCCAGTAGGGACAGGGGGCGCGGGGACACTGAAGCTTTCTTT,CASRDRGRGDTEAFF,TRBJ1-1,.,TRBD1,TRBV19
TGTGCCAGCAGCCTCATACTCGGGACACCTCCTCAAGAGACCCAGTACTTC,CASSLILGTPPQETQYF,TRBJ2-5,once,.,TRBV27
TGTGCCAGCGGAAGGACAGAAGGTAGCAGCTACACCTTC,CASGRTEGSSYTF,TRBJ1-2,.,.,TRBV2
TGTGCCAGCAGTCCGGGACAGGGAGGCGAGCAGTACTTC,CASSPGQGGEQYF,TRBJ2-7,.,TRBD1,TRBV28
TGTGCCAGCAGCTTACGCGGGGCGGGGAACACTGAAGCTTTCTTT,CASSLRGAGNTEAFF,TRBJ1-1,once,.,TRBV7-2
TGTGCCAGCAGCTCGCAGGGGAACTATGGCTACACCTTC,CASSSQGNYGYTF,TRBJ1-2,.,.,TRBV5-6
TGTGCCAGCAGCTTAGCGATACAGGGGAGGAGCAATCAGCCCCAGCATTTT,CASSLAIQGRSNQPQHF,TRBJ1-5,.,TRBD1,TRBV7-2
TGTGCCAGCAGTTATGAAGCGGGGTCCTACAATGAGCAGTTCTTC,CASSYEAGSYNEQFF,TRBJ2-1,.,TRBD2,TRBV11-3
TGTGCCAGCAGCGCTGGACAGCGTTCCTACAATGAGCAGTTCTTC,CASSAGQRSYNEQFF,TRBJ2-1,.,.,TRBV6-1
TGTGCCAGCAGTTCCGGTGGGGCAGCCTATCAGCCCCAGCATTTT,CASSSGGAAYQPQHF,TRBJ1-5,.,.,TRBV6-4
TGCAGCGTTGGAGGGTTCGGGCCCAACGTCCTGACTTTC,CSVGGFGPNVLTF,TRBJ2-6,.,.,TRBV29-1
TGTGCCAGTATCTCCGGGACAGAGGGAGGCTACACCTTC,CASISGTEGGYTF,TRBJ1-2,.,TRBD1,TRBV19
TGTGCCAGCAGCTTGGCCGTACGGAGACCTTATGGCTACACCTTC,CASSLAVRRPYGYTF,TRBJ1-2,.,.,TRBV5-6
TGTGCCAGCAGCTTAGGACAGGTTTTTGAAAAACTGTTTTTT,CASSLGQVFEKLFF,TRBJ1-4,.,TRBD1,TRBV5-5
TGTGCCAGCAGTATCGAGGCGGGGGGTAACAATGAGCAGTTCTTC,CASSIEAGGNNEQFF,TRBJ2-1,.,TRBD2,TRBV2
TGTGCCAGCAGTGGAGATGGGGGGACTGAAGCTTTCTTT,CASSGDGGTEAFF,TRBJ1-1,.,.,TRBV25-1
TGTGCCAGCAGTTACTCCAGTGTCAATGGCTACACCTTC,CASSYSSVNGYTF,TRBJ1-2,.,.,TRBV6-5
TGTGCCAGCAGCTTGGAAGGGGTTCAGCCCCAGCATTTT,CASSLEGVQPQHF,TRBJ1-5,.,.,TRBV5-5
TGCGCCAGCAGCTTGCAGGGTAGCGGGACGGGGGAGACCCAGTACTTC,CASSLQGSGTGETQYF,TRBJ2-5,.,TRBD2,TRBV5-1
TGTGCCATCAGCGCCACAGGGTTCGAGCAGTACTTC,CAISATGFEQYF,TRBJ2-7,.,.,TRBV10-3
TGCGCCAGCAGCCAAGATATTAGGCCCTACCGGGAAGAGACCCAGTACTTC,CASSQDIRPYREETQYF,TRBJ2-5,.,.,TRBV4-1
TGTGCCAGCAGTCGGGGTGGGAGCAACAACTATGGCTACACCTTC,CASSRGGSNNYGYTF,TRBJ1-2,.,.,TRBV2
TGTGCCAGCAGCTTAATCCCCTACACTGAAGCTTTCTTT,CASSLIPYTEAFF,TRBJ1-1,.,.,TRBV7-8
TGTGCCAGCTCAGGTCAGCTCCTAGGTGGCGAGCAGTACTTC,CASSGQLLGGEQYF,TRBJ2-7,.,.,TRBV18
TGCGCCAGCAGCTGGAGGGCCTACGAGCAGTACTTC,CASSWRAYEQYF,TRBJ2-7,.,.,TRBV5-1
TGTGCCAGTACCCCAGGCTGGGTTGCGGGTCAGTTCTTC,CASTPGWVAGQFF,TRBJ2-1,.,.,TRBV19